This T cell receptor beta chain was found in a study of blood T cell repertoires in COVID-19. Across the whole study: Samples taken during acute and convalescent COVID-19 were collected in the United States, Italy and Spain. T cells, B-cell-depleted T cells, or PBMCs supplied cDNA or gDNA.

Trimming removed 3 bases from V and 5 bases from J; junction bases left unmatched: 7. Germline CDR1 is MDHEN and CDR2 is SYDVKM. CDR3 length: 15 amino acids. As handled by the study authors: Amplification from reference gene primers served as the basis for estimated nucleated cell counts. The protocol was immunoSEQ multiplex PCR, while the TCRdb copy is restricted to in-frame clones and leaves out a portion. For V, J and clone size, that table is used; D and trimming come from the DNA. The sample carries a few hundred thousand clones, about four fifths recorded once. This receptor was obtained from a man younger than 45 who had recovered from COVID-19. The rearrangement joins TRBV28 to TRBJ1-1, with TRBD1 matching 9 bases. Sequenced input: peripheral blood. CDR3 residues: CASSFSDRGGTEAFF. CDR3 nucleotides: TGTGCCAGCAGTTTTTCCGACAGGGGGGGGACTGAAGCTTTCTTT.